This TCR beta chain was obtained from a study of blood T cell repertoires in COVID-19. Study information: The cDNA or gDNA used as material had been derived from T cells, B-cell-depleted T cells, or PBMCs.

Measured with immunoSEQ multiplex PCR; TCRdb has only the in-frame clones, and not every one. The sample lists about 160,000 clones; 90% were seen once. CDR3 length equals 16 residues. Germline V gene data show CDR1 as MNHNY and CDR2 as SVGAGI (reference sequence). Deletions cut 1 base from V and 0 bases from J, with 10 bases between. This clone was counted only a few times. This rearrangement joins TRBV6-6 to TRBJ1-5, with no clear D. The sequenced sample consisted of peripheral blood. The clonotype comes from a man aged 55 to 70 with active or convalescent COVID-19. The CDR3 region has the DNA TGTGCCAGCAGTTACTTCGTAGGAGATAGCAATCAGCCCCAGCATTTT. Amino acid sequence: CASSYFVGDSNQPQHF.